The 5 T cell receptor beta chains listed next were all sequenced from one sample in a study of T cell responses to AZD1222 COVID-19 vaccine. Sequenced by immunoSEQ multiplex PCR; TCRdb stores in-frame clones only, minus some. The sample has 200,000 to 250,000 clones, roughly 94% seen once. The input for sequencing was peripheral blood, taken 28 days after the second dose of the MenACWY control vaccine. The receptors originated from an adult who received the MenACWY meningococcal vaccine as a control.

This clone was counted a single time. The rearrangement uses TRBV11-2 and TRBJ1-4; 8 bases line up with TRBD1. The CDR3 has 14 amino acids. Germline CDR1 reads SGHAT; CDR2 reads FQNNGV. The ends lost 8 bases at V and 8 bases at J; junction bases unmatched: 10. The CDR3 here is CASSKSRTGEKLFF. In nucleotides, the CDR3 is TGTGCCAGCTCCAAATCCCGGACAGGGGAAAAACTGTTTTTT.

In DNA, the CDR3 is TGCGCCAGCAGTGAGGAGGCAGTCCCGGGAAGGGGGTACACCTTC. This encodes CASSEEAVPGRGYTF. The chain is built from TRBV10-1 and TRBJ1-2; the D gene is possibly TRBD1 (6 bases). CDR3 length equals 15 residues. V was cut by 2 bases and J by 11 bases, with 21 bases left in between. Germline loops: CDR1 WNHNN, CDR2 SYGVQD (reference sequence).

The J gene is TRBJ2-5, the V gene TRBV6-5; D is perhaps TRBD1 (6 bases). The CDR3 length is 14 residues. Trimming stripped 7 bases from V and 1 base from J, with 13 bases between. The germline CDR1 and CDR2 sequences are MNHEY and SVGAGI. The CDR3 reads CASIRQALQETQYF. CDR3 nucleotide sequence: TGTGCCAGCATCCGACAGGCCCTCCAAGAGACCCAGTACTTC.

The J gene is TRBJ2-2, the V gene TRBV13; no definite D call. V was pared by 5 bases and J by 6 bases, with 16 bases between. This CDR3 region has 15 residues. Germline-derived CDR1 and CDR2 are PRHDT and FYEKMQ (reference sequence). The CDR3 DNA reads TGTGCCAGCAGCCCCCCCCGACCAGGCGCCGGGGAGCTGTTTTTT. Amino acids: CASSPPRPGAGELFF.

The rearrangement joins TRBV7-2 to TRBJ2-5; 8 positions agree with TRBD2. This CDR3 spans 14 amino acids. CDR1 and CDR2 from the germline V gene are SGHTA and FQGNSA. V shed 5 bases, J shed 1 base, and the junction held 3 bases outside the gene matches. CDR3 region: CASSREGVQETQYF. CDR3 coding DNA: TGTGCCAGCAGCCGGGAGGGAGTCCAAGAGACCCAGTACTTC.